This T cell receptor (beta chain) was found in a study of cytotoxic CD8 clonotypes in ibrutinib-treated CLL. Study in general: After a median 12 months on treatment (6 to 36), response samples were drawn. General study findings and limits: Clonality, elevated at ibrutinib response, dropped back toward baseline at progression. Public clonotypes showed up rarely, and on treatment they shrank or held steady.

Data came from immunoSEQ multiplex PCR; TCRdb stores just in-frame clones and leaves some out. The table has around 250,000 clones, under 75% seen once. V shed 4 bases, J shed 6 bases, and the junction held 5 bases outside the gene matches. CDR1 is LNHNV, CDR2 YYDKDF, per germline (reference sequence). The CDR3 loop spans 15 amino acids. A note on this clone: The antigen remains unidentified.

V is TRBV15 and J is TRBJ1-5; 11 bases align to TRBD1. This TCR was sampled from a human donor with chronic lymphocytic leukemia. The starting material was PBMCs, obtained after 24 months of ibrutinib treatment. CDR3 amino acids: CATSMAGQGVQPQHF. The CDR3 nucleotides read TGTGCCACCAGCATGGCGGGACAGGGGGTTCAGCCCCAGCATTTT.